This TCR beta chain came from a study of blood T cell repertoires in COVID-19. Looking at the study overall: The United States, Italy and Spain supplied acute and convalescent COVID-19 samples. Sources were T cells, B-cell-depleted T cells, or PBMCs; the material itself was cDNA or gDNA.

Note on this clone: A junction boundary mismatches the germline segment, possibly from a read error.

The CDR3 totals 13 residues. Germline assignment: CDR1 MNHNY and CDR2 SVGAGI (reference sequence). Authors' analysis steps: Estimated nucleated cell counts came from reference gene primer amplification. Libraries were prepared by immunoSEQ multiplex PCR; TCRdb keeps only in-frame clonotypes and omits some of them. D and trimming were read from the DNA, whereas the V and J calls and clone size are those reported in that table. Of about 300,000 clones in the sample, roughly 82% were seen once. The source is a woman aged 45-60 years with acute or convalescent COVID-19. V is TRBV6-6 and J is TRBJ2-1; unclear D gene. The source material was peripheral blood. CDR3 amino acids: CASSTDTYSEQFF. CDR3 DNA sequence: TGTGCCAGCAGTACCGACACCTACAGTGAGCAGTTCTTC.